The present entry profiles one T cell receptor (beta chain) with its context. Germline CDR1 and CDR2: KGHSH and LQKENI. The CDR3 is 16 amino acids. Trimming cost V 4 bases and J 8 bases; bases outside gene matches: 11. Profiling relied on immunoSEQ multiplex PCR, and the TCRdb table lists in-frame clones only, not all of them. This sample yields some 42,000 clones, of which around four fifths are seen a single time; 5% to 7% belongs to the top ten. This entry is derived from a study of blood T cell repertoires in COVID-19. Across the study: Sites across the United States, Italy and Spain contributed samples from acute and convalescent COVID-19. PBMCs, B-cell-depleted T cells, or T cells provided the cDNA or gDNA that made up the material.

Sequencing used peripheral blood. This sequence originates from a middle-aged man with active COVID-19. V is TRBV18 and J is TRBJ1-4; 9 bases fit TRBD1. The CDR3 nucleotides read TGTGCCAGCTCACTCTCCGGGACAGGGACAGGAGAAAAACTGTTTTTT. This gives the protein CASSLSGTGTGEKLFF.